The rows below give T cell receptor beta chains drawn from one sample of a study of T cells in Graves' hyperthyroidism and ophthalmopathy. TCRdb reprocessed the multiplex PCR reads with MiXCR, giving one entry per CDR3 protein. Of roughly 100,000 distinct CDR3 sequences listed, 35% to 45% are singletons. Sequencing was done on a sample of peripheral blood or thyroid tissue (not recorded which). These receptors originate from a woman in her 30s with Graves' hyperthyroidism. Both conserved end residues are part of each CDR3. A D gene is named only where the DNA matches it firmly. Not every row has a clone size; where given, it reads once, few, many or a size class.

D,V,size,J,DNA,CDR3
.,TRBV4-2,.,TRBJ2-7,TGTGCCAGCAGCCAAGAGGGAAGGGCCTACGAGCAGTACTTC,CASSQEGRAYEQYF
TRBD2,TRBV14,many,TRBJ2-3,TGTGCCAGCAGCCGCGGGACTAGCGGTAAAACAGATACGCAGTATTTT,CASSRGTSGKTDTQYF
TRBD1,TRBV2,many,TRBJ1-2,TGTGCCAGCAGAGGAGACAGGGAATGGGGTGGCTACACCTTC,CASRGDREWGGYTF
.,TRBV10-3,.,TRBJ1-5,TGTGCCATCAGCGGACAGTCAAATCAGCCCCAGCATTTT,CAISGQSNQPQHF
.,TRBV6-1,many,TRBJ1-1,TGTGCCAGCACAGTCGAACTGGTCACTGAAGCTTTCTTT,CASTVELVTEAFF
.,TRBV4-1,many,TRBJ1-5,TGCGCCAGCAGCCAAGGACCCCCCTTAGAGCCCCAGCATTTT,CASSQGPPLEPQHF
.,TRBV7-2,many,TRBJ1-3,TGTGCCAGCAGCCCCCCGGGCGGATATAGATATTTT,CASSPPGGYRYF
.,TRBV6-6,many,TRBJ2-2,TGTGCCAGCAGTCGATCTATGACCCCGGGGGGGGAGCTGTTTTTT,CASSRSMTPGGELFF
.,TRBV2,.,TRBJ1-4,TGTGCCAGCAGACGGACAGTACATCTCGGAAAACTGTTTTTT,CASRRTVHLGKLFF
TRBD1,TRBV5-1,.,TRBJ2-5,TGCGCCAGCAGCTCCGACAGGGGGCTGGAGGGGTACCAAGAGACCCAGTACTTC,CASSSDRGLEGYQETQYF
.,TRBV7-2,few,TRBJ1-1,TGTGCCAGTAATGGACAGATGAACACTGAAGCTTTCTTT,CASNGQMNTEAFF
.,TRBV14,.,TRBJ1-1,TGTGCCAGCGGCCAAGACATAGGACAGCAGATTCCTGAAGCTCTCTTT,CASGQDIGQQIPEALF
.,TRBV25-1,many,TRBJ1-1,TGTGCCAGCAGGGACAGCCCAGGGACTGAAGCTTTCTTT,CASRDSPGTEAFF
.,TRBV6-5,many,TRBJ2-7,TGTGCCAGCAGTTACTCGAATGGGGGGCGCGAGCAGTACTTC,CASSYSNGGREQYF
TRBD2,TRBV10-3,many,TRBJ2-7,TGTGCCATCAGGGGGACTAGTGGCTACGAGCAGTACTTC,CAIRGTSGYEQYF
.,TRBV6-1,many,TRBJ1-2,TGTGCCAGCAGTGTGTTGAACTATGGCTACACCTTC,CASSVLNYGYTF
TRBD1,TRBV20-1,many,TRBJ1-5,TGCAGTGCTCGGACAGGGAACAATCAGCCCCAGCATTTT,CSARTGNNQPQHF
TRBD2,TRBV12-3/TRBV12-4,.,TRBJ2-3,TGTGCCAGCAGATCCGGACTAGCTACTCCCACAGATACGCTGTATTTT,CASRSGLATPTDTLYF
.,TRBV9,.,TRBJ2-5,TGTGCCAGCAGCGTAGAAGAGGGTGAGACCCAGTACTTC,CASSVEEGETQYF
TRBD1,TRBV7-2,few,TRBJ1-1,TGTGCCAGCGCTCGCTCCCAAGGGGGCGCGGGCACTGAAGCTTTCTTT,CASARSQGGAGTEAFF
TRBD1,TRBV20-1,medium-sized,TRBJ1-2,TGCAGTGCTAGCTCGGGACAGCCTGGCGACACCTTC,CSASSGQPGDTF
.,TRBV28,few,TRBJ2-7,TGTGCCAGCAGTTCCCTCTCCCTCCTCGGTCGCGGGCAGTACTTC,CASSSLSLLGRGQYF
TRBD2,TRBV7-9,.,TRBJ2-5,TGTGCCAGCAGCTTAGTGGGACTAGCGGGTTATCAGACCCAGTACTTC,CASSLVGLAGYQTQYF
.,TRBV6-2/TRBV6-3,many,TRBJ2-6,TGTGCCAGCAGCTACGCCATGGGCTCTGGGGCCAACGTCCTGACTTTC,CASSYAMGSGANVLTF
.,TRBV7-6,many,TRBJ1-4,TGTGCCAGCAGCGTACAGGGCGCGACTAATGAAAAACTGTTTTTT,CASSVQGATNEKLFF